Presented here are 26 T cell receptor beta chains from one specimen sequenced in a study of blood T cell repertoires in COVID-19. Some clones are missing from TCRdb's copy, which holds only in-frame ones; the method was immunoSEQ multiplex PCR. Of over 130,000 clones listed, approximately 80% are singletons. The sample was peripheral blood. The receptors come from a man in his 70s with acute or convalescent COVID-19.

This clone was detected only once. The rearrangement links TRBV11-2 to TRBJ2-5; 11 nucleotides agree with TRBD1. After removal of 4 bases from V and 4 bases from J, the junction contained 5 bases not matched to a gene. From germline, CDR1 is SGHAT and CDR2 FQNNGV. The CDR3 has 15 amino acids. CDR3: CASSSPGTGGETQYF. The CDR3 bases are TGTGCCAGCAGCTCCCCGGGGACAGGGGGAGAGACCCAGTACTTC.

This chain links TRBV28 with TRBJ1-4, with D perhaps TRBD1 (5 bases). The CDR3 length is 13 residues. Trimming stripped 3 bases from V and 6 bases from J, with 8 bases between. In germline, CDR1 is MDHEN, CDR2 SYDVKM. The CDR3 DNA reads TGTGCCAGCAGTTTGATAGGGGATGAAAAACTGTTTTTT. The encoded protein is CASSLIGDEKLFF.

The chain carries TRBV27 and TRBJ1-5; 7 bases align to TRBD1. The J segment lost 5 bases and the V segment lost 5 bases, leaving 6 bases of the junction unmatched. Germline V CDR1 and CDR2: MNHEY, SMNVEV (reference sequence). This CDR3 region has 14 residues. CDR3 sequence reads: CASSPQTGDQPQHF. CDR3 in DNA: TGTGCCAGCAGTCCCCAAACAGGGGATCAGCCCCAGCATTTT.

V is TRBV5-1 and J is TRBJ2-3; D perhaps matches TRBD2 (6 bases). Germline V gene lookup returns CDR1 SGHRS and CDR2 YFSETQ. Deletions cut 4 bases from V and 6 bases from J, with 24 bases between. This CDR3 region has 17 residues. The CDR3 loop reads CASSPVPSDRGGDTQYF. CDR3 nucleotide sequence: TGCGCCAGCAGCCCGGTGCCTAGCGACAGAGGTGGGGATACGCAGTATTTT.

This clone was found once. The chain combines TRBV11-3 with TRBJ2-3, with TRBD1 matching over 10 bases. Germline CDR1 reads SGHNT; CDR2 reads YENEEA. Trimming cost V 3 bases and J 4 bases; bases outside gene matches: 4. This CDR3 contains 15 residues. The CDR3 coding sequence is TGTGCCAGCAGCTTGGATGGACAGGGGGCAGATACGCAGTATTTT. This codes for CASSLDGQGADTQYF. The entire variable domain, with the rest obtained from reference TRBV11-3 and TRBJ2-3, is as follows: EAGVVQSPRYKIIEKKQPVAFWCNPISGHNTLYWYLQNLGQGPELLIRYENEEAVDDSQLPKDRFSAERLKGVDSTLKIQPAELGDSAVYLCASSLDGQGADTQYFGPGTRLTVL.

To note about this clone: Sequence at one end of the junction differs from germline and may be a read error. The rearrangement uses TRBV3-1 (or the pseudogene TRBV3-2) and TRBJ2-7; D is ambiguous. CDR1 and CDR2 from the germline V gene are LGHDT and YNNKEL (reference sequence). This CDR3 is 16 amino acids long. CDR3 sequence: CASSQPPGSRSHEQYF. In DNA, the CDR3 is TGTGCCAGCAGCCAACCCCCAGGCAGCCGCTCCCACGAGCAGTACTTC.

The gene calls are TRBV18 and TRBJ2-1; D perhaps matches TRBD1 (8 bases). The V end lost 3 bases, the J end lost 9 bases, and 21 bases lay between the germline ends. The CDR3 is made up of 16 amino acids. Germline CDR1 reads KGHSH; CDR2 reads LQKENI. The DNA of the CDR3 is TGTGCCAGCTCACCCAAACAGGGGGGGTACGCAATTGAGCAGTTCTTC. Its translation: CASSPKQGGYAIEQFF. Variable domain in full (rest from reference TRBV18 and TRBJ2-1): NAGVMQNPRHLVRRRGQEARLRCSPMKGHSHVYWYRQLPEEGLKFMVYLQKENIIDESGMPKERFSAEFPKEGPSILRIQQVVRGDSAAYFCASSPKQGGYAIEQFFGPGTRLTVL.

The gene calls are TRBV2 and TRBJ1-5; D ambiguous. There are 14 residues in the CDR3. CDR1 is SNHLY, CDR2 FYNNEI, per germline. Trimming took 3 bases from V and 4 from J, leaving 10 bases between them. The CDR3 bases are TGTGCCAGCAGTGATGGTAGACTAAATCAGCCCCAGCATTTT. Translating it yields CASSDGRLNQPQHF. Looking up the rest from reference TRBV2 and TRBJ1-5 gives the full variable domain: EPEVTQTPSHQVTQMGQEVILRCVPISNHLYFYWYRQILGQKVEFLVSFYNNEISEKSEIFDDQFSVERPDGSNFTLKIRSTKLEDSAMYFCASSDGRLNQPQHFGDGTRLSIL.

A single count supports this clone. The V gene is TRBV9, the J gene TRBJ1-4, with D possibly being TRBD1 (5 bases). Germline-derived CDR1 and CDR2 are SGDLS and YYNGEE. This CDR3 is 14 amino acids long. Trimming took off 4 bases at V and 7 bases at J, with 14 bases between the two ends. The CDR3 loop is CASSQGLIVEKLFF. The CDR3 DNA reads TGTGCCAGCAGCCAGGGACTGATAGTTGAAAAACTGTTTTTT.

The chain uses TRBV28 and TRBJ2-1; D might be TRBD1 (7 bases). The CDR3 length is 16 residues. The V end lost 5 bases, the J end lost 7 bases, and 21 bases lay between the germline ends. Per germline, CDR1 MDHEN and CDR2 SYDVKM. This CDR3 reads CASSLFRGAEGNEQFF. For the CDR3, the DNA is TGTGCCAGCAGTCTCTTCAGGGGGGCGGAAGGGAATGAGCAGTTCTTC.

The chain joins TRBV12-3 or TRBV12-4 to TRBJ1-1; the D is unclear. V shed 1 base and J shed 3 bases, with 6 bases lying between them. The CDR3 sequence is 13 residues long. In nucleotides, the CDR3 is TGTGCCAGCAGTTTAGTGGAGGACACTGAAGCTTTCTTT. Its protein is CASSLVEDTEAFF.

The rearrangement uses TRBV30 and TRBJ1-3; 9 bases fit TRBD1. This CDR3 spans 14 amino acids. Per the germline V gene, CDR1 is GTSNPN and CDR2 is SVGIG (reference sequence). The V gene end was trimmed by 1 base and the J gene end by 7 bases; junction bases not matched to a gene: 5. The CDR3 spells CAWSEGTGWNTIYF. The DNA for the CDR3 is TGTGCCTGGAGTGAAGGGACAGGGTGGAACACCATATATTTT. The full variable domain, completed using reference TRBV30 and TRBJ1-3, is SQTIHQWPATLVQPVGSPLSLECTVEGTSNPNLYWYRQAAGRGLQLLFYSVGIGQISSEVPQNLSASRPQDRQFILSSKKLLLSDSGFYLCAWSEGTGWNTIYFGEGSWLTVV.

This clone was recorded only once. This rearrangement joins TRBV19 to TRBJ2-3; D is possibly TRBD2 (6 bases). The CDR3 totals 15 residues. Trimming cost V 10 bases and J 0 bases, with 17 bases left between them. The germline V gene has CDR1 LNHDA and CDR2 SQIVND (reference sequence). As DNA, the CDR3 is TGTGCCACGGGGTCGGACGGGAGTAGCACAGATACGCAGTATTTT. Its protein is CATGSDGSSTDTQYF. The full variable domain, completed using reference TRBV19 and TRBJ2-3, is DGGITQSPKYLFRKEGQNVTLSCEQNLNHDAMYWYRQDPGQGLRLIYYSQIVNDFQKGDIAEGYSVSREKKESFPLTVTSAQKNPTAFYLCATGSDGSSTDTQYFGPGTRLTVL.

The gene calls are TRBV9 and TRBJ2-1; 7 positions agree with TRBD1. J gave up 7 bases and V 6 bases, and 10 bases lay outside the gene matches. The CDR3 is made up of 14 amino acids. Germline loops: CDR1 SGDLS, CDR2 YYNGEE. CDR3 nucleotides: TGTGCCAGCACAGGACAGGACCAAGGGAATGAGCAGTTCTTC. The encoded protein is CASTGQDQGNEQFF. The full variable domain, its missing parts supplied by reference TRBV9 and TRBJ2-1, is DSGVTQTPKHLITATGQRVTLRCSPRSGDLSVYWYQQSLDQGLQFLIQYYNGEERAKGNILERFSAQQFPDLHSELNLSSLELGDSALYFCASTGQDQGNEQFFGPGTRLTVL.

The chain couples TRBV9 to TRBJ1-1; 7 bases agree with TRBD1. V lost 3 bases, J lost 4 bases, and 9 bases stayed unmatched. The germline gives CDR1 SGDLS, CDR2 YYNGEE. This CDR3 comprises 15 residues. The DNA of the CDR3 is TGTGCCAGCAGCGCTTCAGACAGGGCGAGCACTGAAGCTTTCTTT. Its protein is CASSASDRASTEAFF.

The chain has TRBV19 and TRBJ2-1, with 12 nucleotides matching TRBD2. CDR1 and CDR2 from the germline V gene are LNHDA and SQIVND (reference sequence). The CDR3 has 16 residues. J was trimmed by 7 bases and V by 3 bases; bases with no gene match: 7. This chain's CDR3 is CASSISLAGGPNEQFF. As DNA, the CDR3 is TGTGCCAGTAGTATTAGTCTAGCGGGGGGGCCAAATGAGCAGTTCTTC. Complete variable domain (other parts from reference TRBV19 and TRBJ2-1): DGGITQSPKYLFRKEGQNVTLSCEQNLNHDAMYWYRQDPGQGLRLIYYSQIVNDFQKGDIAEGYSVSREKKESFPLTVTSAQKNPTAFYLCASSISLAGGPNEQFFGPGTRLTVL.

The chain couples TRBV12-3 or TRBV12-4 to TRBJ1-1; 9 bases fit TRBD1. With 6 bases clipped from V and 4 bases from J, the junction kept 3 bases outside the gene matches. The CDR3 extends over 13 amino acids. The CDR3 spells CASRRDRVTEAFF. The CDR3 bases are TGTGCCAGCAGAAGGGACAGGGTCACTGAAGCTTTCTTT.

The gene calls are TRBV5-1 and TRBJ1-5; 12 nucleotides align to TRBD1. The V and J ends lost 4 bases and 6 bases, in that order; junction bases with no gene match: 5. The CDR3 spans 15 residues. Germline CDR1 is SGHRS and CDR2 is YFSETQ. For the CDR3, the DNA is TGCGCCAGCAGCCCGGGGACAGGGGGCCTTCAGCCCCAGCATTTT. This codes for CASSPGTGGLQPQHF. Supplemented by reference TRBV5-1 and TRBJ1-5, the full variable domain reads KAGVTQTPRYLIKTRGQQVTLSCSPISGHRSVSWYQQTPGQGLQFLFEYFSETQRNKGNFPGRFSGRQFSNSRSEMNVSTLELGDSALYLCASSPGTGGLQPQHFGDGTRLSIL.

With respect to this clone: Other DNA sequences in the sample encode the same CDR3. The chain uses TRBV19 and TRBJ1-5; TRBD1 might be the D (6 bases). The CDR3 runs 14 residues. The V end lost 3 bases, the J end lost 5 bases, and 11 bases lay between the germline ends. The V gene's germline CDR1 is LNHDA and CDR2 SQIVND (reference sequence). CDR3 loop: CASSIRDTDQPQHF. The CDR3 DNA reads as TGTGCCAGTAGTATTCGGGACACAGATCAGCCCCAGCATTTT.

CDR3 residues: CSATSRETQYF. The CDR3 bases are TGCAGTGCTACTAGCAGGGAGACCCAGTACTTC. This chain links TRBV20-1 with TRBJ2-5; TRBD2 is a possible D gene (5 bases). CDR1 is DFQATT, CDR2 SNEGSKA, per germline (reference sequence). Trimming removed 4 bases at V and 5 bases at J, with 8 bases between. This CDR3 region has 11 residues.

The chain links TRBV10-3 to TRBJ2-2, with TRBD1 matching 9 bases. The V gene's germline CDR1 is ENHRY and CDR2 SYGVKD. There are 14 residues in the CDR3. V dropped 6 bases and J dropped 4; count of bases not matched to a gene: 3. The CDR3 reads CAISQTGGTGELFF. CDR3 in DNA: TGTGCCATCAGCCAGACAGGGGGCACCGGGGAGCTGTTTTTT.

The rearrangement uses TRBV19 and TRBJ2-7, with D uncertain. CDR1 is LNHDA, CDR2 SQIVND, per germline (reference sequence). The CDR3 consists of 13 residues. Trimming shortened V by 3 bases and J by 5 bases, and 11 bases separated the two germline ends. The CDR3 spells CASSMSTEDEQYF. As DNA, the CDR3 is TGTGCCAGTAGTATGTCCACCGAGGACGAGCAGTACTTC.

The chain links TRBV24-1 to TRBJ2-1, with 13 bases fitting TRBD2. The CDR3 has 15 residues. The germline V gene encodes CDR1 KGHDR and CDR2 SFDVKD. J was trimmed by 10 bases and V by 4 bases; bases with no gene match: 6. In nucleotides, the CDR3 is TGTGCCACCAGTGACCCTATACTAGCGGGAGGGGAGCAGTTCTTC. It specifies CATSDPILAGGEQFF.

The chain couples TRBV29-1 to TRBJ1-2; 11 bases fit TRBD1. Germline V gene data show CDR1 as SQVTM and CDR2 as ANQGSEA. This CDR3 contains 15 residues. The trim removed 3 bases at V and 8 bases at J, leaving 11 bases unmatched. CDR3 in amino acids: CSVDSYGQGARGYTF. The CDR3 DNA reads TGCAGCGTTGATTCCTACGGACAGGGGGCGCGGGGCTACACCTTC.

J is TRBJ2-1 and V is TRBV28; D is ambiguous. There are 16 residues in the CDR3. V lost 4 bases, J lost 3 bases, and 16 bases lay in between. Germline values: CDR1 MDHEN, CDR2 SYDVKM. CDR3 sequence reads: CASSSPSVNGYNEQFF. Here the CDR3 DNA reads TGTGCCAGCAGTTCCCCAAGTGTGAACGGCTACAATGAGCAGTTCTTC.

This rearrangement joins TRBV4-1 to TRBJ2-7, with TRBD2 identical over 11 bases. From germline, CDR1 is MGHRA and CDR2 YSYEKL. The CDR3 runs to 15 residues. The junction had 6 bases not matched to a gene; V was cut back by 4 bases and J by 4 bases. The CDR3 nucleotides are TGCGCCAGCAGCCGGGATAGCGGGAGGGGTTACGAGCAGTACTTC. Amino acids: CASSRDSGRGYEQYF.